This paragraph covers one TCR beta chain sequence. The germline CDR1 and CDR2 sequences are MNHEY and SMNVEV (reference sequence). The CDR3 consists of 12 residues. This record comes from a study of monozygotic twins with inflammatory bowel disease. The quantity of total RNA per TCR library was approximately 3.5 ug. TCRdb reprocessed the 5' RACE reads and reports one entry per CDR3 protein, with no DNA. This listing includes a few hundred thousand distinct CDR3 sequences. The sequence came from a human donor with ulcerative colitis or Crohn's disease, or a healthy co-twin of an affected twin (not recorded which). J is TRBJ1-4 and V is TRBV27. Material for sequencing was blood. The chain's CDR3 is CASSSVGEKLFF.